This T cell receptor beta chain originates from a study of metastatic and nonmetastatic thyroid tumors. Study at large: Across peripheral blood and tumor or nodule tissue samples taken from malignant and benign thyroid patients, the repertoires were compared with one another.

In the study's own analysis: To classify distant metastasis in papillary thyroid cancer, a model was built from CDR3 differences across clinicopathological groups. TCRdb reprocessed the PCR reads using MiXCR. TCRdb assigned the V and J calls; the authors' analysis was not used. This table has about 13,000 clones, under 30% appearing once. Findings and limits, study-wide: Within blood and tumor, benign nodules reportedly had significantly lower TCR beta diversity than malignant thyroid tumors did.

No treatment had been given to any patient before thyroid surgery. Worth noting for this clone: What it binds is unknown.

This CDR3 has 14 residues. V dropped 9 bases and J dropped 0 bases, with 15 bases sitting between them. Germline-derived CDR1 and CDR2 are MNHEY and SMNVEV (reference sequence). The chain joins TRBV27 to TRBJ2-7, with TRBD1 as a possible D gene (6 bases). Sample: tumor tissue. This TCR was sampled from a female donor with papillary thyroid cancer or a benign thyroid nodule (not recorded which). Some clones in this sample may be carry-over from other donors' samples. DNA of the CDR3: TGTGCCAGTACAGGGCAAGCGAGCTCCTACGAGCAGTACTTC. As protein: CASTGQASSYEQYF.